These 11 T cell receptor beta chains were all obtained from the same sample, sequenced in a study of T cells in pancreatic ductal adenocarcinoma. Selected pancreatic ductal adenocarcinoma patients had undergone surgery without neoadjuvant therapy. The assay was immunoSEQ multiplex PCR, and TCRdb's table has in-frame clones only and misses some. The sample records over 90,000 clones, 90% to 95% being singletons. Sequenced: PBMCs. Receptors originate from a human donor with pancreatic ductal adenocarcinoma.

This rearrangement joins TRBV11-1 to TRBJ1-1, with D possibly being TRBD1 (6 bases). In germline, CDR1 is SGHAT, CDR2 FQDESV (reference sequence). The CDR3 totals 15 residues. The ends were cut back, 4 bases at V and 1 base at J, with 13 bases in the middle. The CDR3 DNA sequence: TGTGCCAGCAGCTCCGAACAGACAGGGAACACTGAAGCTTTCTTT. Amino acid sequence: CASSSEQTGNTEAFF.

This sequence joins TRBV28 and TRBJ1-1; 7 positions match TRBD1. Germline V gene data show CDR1 as MDHEN and CDR2 as SYDVKM. With 3 bases clipped from V and 5 bases from J, the junction kept 3 bases outside the gene matches. The CDR3 extends over 13 amino acids. The CDR3 DNA sequence: TGTGCCAGCAGTTTGGGCAGGGGGACTGAAGCTTTCTTT. Protein: CASSLGRGTEAFF. The full variable domain, in which reference TRBV28 and TRBJ1-1 provide the parts outside the CDR3, is DVKVTQSSRYLVKRTGEKVFLECVQDMDHENMFWYRQDPGLGLRLIYFSYDVKMKEKGDIPEGYSVSREKKERFSLILESASTNQTSMYLCASSLGRGTEAFFGQGTRLTVV.

The chain recombines TRBV5-1 with TRBJ1-1, with 7 bases fitting TRBD1. The germline V gene encodes CDR1 SGHRS and CDR2 YFSETQ. This CDR3 has 14 amino acids. Losses at the gene ends were 0 bases for V and 4 bases for J; bases not matched to a gene: 3. CDR3 region: CASSLEGGGTEAFF. The CDR3, as DNA: TGCGCCAGCAGCTTGGAAGGGGGCGGCACTGAAGCTTTCTTT.

J is TRBJ2-3 and V is TRBV7-2; D unresolved. Germline V gene sequence: CDR1 SGHTA, CDR2 FQGNSA. Trimming cost V 0 bases and J 4 bases, with 11 bases left between them. CDR3 length equals 15 residues. Written as DNA, the CDR3 is TGTGCCAGCAGCTTAGCCTTAATACGGGCAGATACGCAGTATTTT. It yields the protein CASSLALIRADTQYF. Based on the CDR3 plus reference TRBV7-2 and TRBJ2-3, the full variable domain is GAGVSQSPSNKVTEKGKDVELRCDPISGHTALYWYRQSLGQGLEFLIYFQGNSAPDKSGLPSDRFSAERTGGSVSTLTIQRTQQEDSAVYLCASSLALIRADTQYFGPGTRLTVL.

The V and J genes are TRBV6-6 and TRBJ2-3; TRBD2 might be the D (5 bases). The germline CDR1 and CDR2 sequences are MNHNY and SVGAGI (reference sequence). The CDR3 contains 14 residues. V lost 0 bases, J lost 5 bases, and 9 bases lay in between. The CDR3 here is CASSYSIGVDTQYF. CDR3 coding DNA: TGTGCCAGCAGTTACTCGATCGGGGTAGATACGCAGTATTTT.

The rearrangement joins TRBV2 to TRBJ1-2, with D perhaps TRBD1 (5 bases). This CDR3 is built from 14 residues. V was pared by 5 bases and J by 0 bases, with 10 bases between. Germline V CDR1 and CDR2: SNHLY, FYNNEI. The CDR3 loop reads CASSSVTANYGYTF. For the CDR3, the DNA is TGTGCCAGCAGTTCCGTGACAGCTAACTATGGCTACACCTTC.

The V gene is TRBV5-1, the J gene TRBJ2-7; 11 nucleotides match TRBD1. The CDR3 has 14 residues. V was clipped by 4 bases and J by 7 bases; unmatched bases: 7. Germline V gives CDR1 SGHRS, CDR2 YFSETQ. Here the CDR3 reads CASSPRTGGKEQYF. The CDR3 DNA reads as TGCGCCAGCAGCCCCCGGACAGGGGGCAAGGAGCAGTACTTC.

The chain recombines TRBV5-6 with TRBJ2-3; possible D gene TRBD1, 6 bases. V gave up 1 base and J gave up 2 bases, with 14 bases separating them. CDR3 length equals 16 residues. Germline lookup yields CDR1 SGHDT and CDR2 YYEEEE. CDR3 nucleotides: TGTGCCAGCAGCTTGCGGCAGGGGCTTTTCACAGATACGCAGTATTTT. It specifies CASSLRQGLFTDTQYF.

The rearrangement joins TRBV28 to TRBJ2-7; 8 bases fit TRBD1. V shed 6 bases, J shed 0 bases, and the junction held 7 bases outside the gene matches. Germline-derived CDR1 and CDR2 are MDHEN and SYDVKM. This CDR3 contains 15 residues. CDR3 in DNA: TGTGCCAGCAGGTCTCCGGGACAGGTCTCCTACGAGCAGTACTTC. This codes for CASRSPGQVSYEQYF.

The V and J genes are TRBV4-1 and TRBJ2-3; 14 bases map to TRBD2. V lost 0 bases, J lost 3 bases, and 11 bases stayed unmatched. The CDR3 contains 20 residues. The germline gives CDR1 MGHRA, CDR2 YSYEKL. The chain's CDR3 is CASSQDAEPGLAGATDTQYF. CDR3 nucleotide sequence: TGCGCCAGCAGCCAAGACGCCGAACCGGGACTAGCGGGAGCTACAGATACGCAGTATTTT.

This chain connects TRBV30 to TRBJ2-1, with D possibly being TRBD2 (5 bases). The CDR3 has 13 residues. Germline values: CDR1 GTSNPN, CDR2 SVGIG (reference sequence). The V end lost 5 bases, the J end lost 8 bases, and 16 bases lay between the germline ends. The CDR3 loop is CAWARGGWDEQFF. DNA of the CDR3: TGTGCCTGGGCCCGTGGAGGTTGGGATGAGCAGTTCTTC.